This T cell receptor beta chain came from a study of blood T cell repertoires in COVID-19. The CDR3 spans 14 residues. With 7 bases clipped from V and 8 bases from J, the junction kept 11 bases outside the gene matches. The germline gives CDR1 ENHRY, CDR2 SYGVKD. Method: immunoSEQ multiplex PCR; TCRdb's copy keeps in-frame clones and lacks some. The data contain about 280,000 clones, around 85% of them singletons. The rearrangement links TRBV10-3 to TRBJ1-1; the match to TRBD1 covers 9 bases. The sequencing sample was made of PBMCs or T cells enriched from blood (not recorded which). This clonotype was obtained from a woman aged 45-65 years who had recovered from COVID-19. The CDR3 is CAINGQGMSSEAFF. CDR3 bases: TGTGCCATCAACGGACAGGGGATGAGCTCAGAAGCTTTCTTT.